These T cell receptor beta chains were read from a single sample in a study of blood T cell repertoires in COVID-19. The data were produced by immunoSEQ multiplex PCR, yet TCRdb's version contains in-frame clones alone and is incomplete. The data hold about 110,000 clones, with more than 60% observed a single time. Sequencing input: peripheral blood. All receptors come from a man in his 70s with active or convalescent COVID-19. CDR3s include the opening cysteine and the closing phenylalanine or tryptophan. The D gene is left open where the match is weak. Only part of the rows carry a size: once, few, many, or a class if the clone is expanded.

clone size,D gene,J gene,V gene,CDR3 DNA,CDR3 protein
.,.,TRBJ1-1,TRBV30,TGTGCCGGGACCGGGGAGGACACTGAAGCTTTCTTT,CAGTGEDTEAFF
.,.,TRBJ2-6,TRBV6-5,TGTGCCAGCAGTCCCCCCCGTTCTGGGGCCAACGTCCTGACTTTC,CASSPPRSGANVLTF
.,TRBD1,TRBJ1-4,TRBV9,TGTGCCAGCAGCCCGCGGACAGGGCGGAATGAAAAACTGTTTTTT,CASSPRTGRNEKLFF
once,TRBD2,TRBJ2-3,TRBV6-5,TGTGCCAGCAGTCCTCCGGGACTAGGAACAGATACGCAGTATTTT,CASSPPGLGTDTQYF
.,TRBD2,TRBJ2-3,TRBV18,TGTGCCAGCTCACGGCGGGAGTGGGAAACAGATACGCAGTATTTT,CASSRREWETDTQYF
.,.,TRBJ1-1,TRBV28,TGTGCCAGCAGCCCCGCAGGGTATTCAGGGGCTACTGAAGCTTTCTTT,CASSPAGYSGATEAFF
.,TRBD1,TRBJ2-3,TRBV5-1,TGCGCCAGCAGCAGGACAGGGGACGATACGCAGTATTTT,CASSRTGDDTQYF
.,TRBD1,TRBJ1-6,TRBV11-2,TGTGCCAGCAGCTTAGTGACAGGGGGGGGTTCACCCCTCCACTTT,CASSLVTGGGSPLHF
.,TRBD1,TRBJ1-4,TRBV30,TGTGCCTGGACCGTGGGGTTGACAGGGGAGGAAAAACTGTTTTTT,CAWTVGLTGEEKLFF
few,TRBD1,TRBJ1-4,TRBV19,TGTGCCAGTAGTAGCCACAGGGGGCGGGATGAAAAACTGTTTTTT,CASSSHRGRDEKLFF
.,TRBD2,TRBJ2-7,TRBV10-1,TGCGCCAGCAGTGATGGCGGGAGCTCCTACGAGCAGTACTTC,CASSDGGSSYEQYF
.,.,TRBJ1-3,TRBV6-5,TGTGCCAGCAGTTACGGCTCAAACTCTGGAAACACCATATATTTT,CASSYGSNSGNTIYF
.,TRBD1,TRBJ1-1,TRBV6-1,TGTGCCAGCAGTGACGCCGGGACAGGGAACACTGAAGCTTTCTTT,CASSDAGTGNTEAFF
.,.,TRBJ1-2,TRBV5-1,TGCGCCAGCAGCTTGGTGTCAGCTAACTATGGCTACACCTTC,CASSLVSANYGYTF
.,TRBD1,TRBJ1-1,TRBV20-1,TGCAGTGCTAGTAGACAGGGATCTGAAGCTTTCTTT,CSASRQGSEAFF
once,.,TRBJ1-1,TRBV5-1,TGCGCCAGCAGCTGGTCAGGGCAGACTGAAGCTTTCTTT,CASSWSGQTEAFF
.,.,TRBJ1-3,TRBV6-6,TGTGCCAGCAGTTTCCGACAGCCTGGAAACACCATATATTTT,CASSFRQPGNTIYF
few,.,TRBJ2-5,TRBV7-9,TGTGCCAGCAGCTTGGGGGGAGGCCGCCAAGAGACCCAGTACTTC,CASSLGGGRQETQYF
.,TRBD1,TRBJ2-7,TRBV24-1,TGTGCCACCCAGGGGGCTTTAGACTACGAGCAGTACTTC,CATQGALDYEQYF
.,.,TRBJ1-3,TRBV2,TGTGCCAGCATAGGGGTGGTGTCTCCTCGCTCTGGAAACACCATATATTTT,CASIGVVSPRSGNTIYF
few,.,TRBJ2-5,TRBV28,TGTGCCAGCAGTTTTCAGGGCAGACAAGAGACCCAGTACTTC,CASSFQGRQETQYF
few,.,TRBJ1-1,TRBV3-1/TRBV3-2,TGTGCCAGCAGCTACAGGGCTGAAGCTTTCTTT,CASSYRAEAFF
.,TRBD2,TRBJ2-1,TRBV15,TGTGCCACCAGCAGCTCTCCGGGACTAGCGAGGAGCTCCTACAATGAGCAGTTCTTC,CATSSSPGLARSSYNEQFF
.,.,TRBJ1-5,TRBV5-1,TGCGCCAGCAGCCCGGGTAATATGGGGGCAGATCAGCCCCAGCATTTT,CASSPGNMGADQPQHF
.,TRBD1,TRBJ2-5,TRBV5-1,TGCGCCAGCAGCAACTTAGGACAGGGGAGGGAGACCCAGTACTTC,CASSNLGQGRETQYF
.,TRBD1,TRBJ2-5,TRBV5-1,TGCGCCAGCAGGGAGACAGGGGGAGAGACCCAGTACTTC,CASRETGGETQYF
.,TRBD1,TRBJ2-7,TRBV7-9,TGTGCCAGCAGCGACCGACAGGGGATCTCCTACGAGCAGTACTTC,CASSDRQGISYEQYF
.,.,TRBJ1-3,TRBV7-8,TGTGCCAGCAGCTTACAGGTTTCCTCTGGAAACACCATATATTTT,CASSLQVSSGNTIYF